This T cell receptor (beta chain) is from a study of blood T cell repertoires in COVID-19. Study context: Sample material is recorded as cDNA or gDNA derived from T cells, B-cell-depleted T cells, or PBMCs.

Germline V gives CDR1 SGHDN, CDR2 FVKESK. The CDR3 length is 13 residues. Trimming pared 1 base from V and 6 bases from J, leaving 10 bases between. How the authors handled the data: Quantification of nucleated cells was approximated via reference gene primer amplification. The data were produced by immunoSEQ multiplex PCR, yet TCRdb's version contains in-frame clones alone and is incomplete. V and J calls and clone size follow that table, whereas D and trimming were derived from the DNA. The sample includes a few hundred thousand clones, 70% to 90% of them seen just once. The study recruited people aged 18 to 89 years across under 25 US areas. Cohort assignment relied on participant-reported clinical history.

The chain uses TRBV14 and TRBJ2-7; no reliable D call. This clonotype was sampled from a woman aged 45-59 years who had recovered from COVID-19. The sequencing sample was made of PBMCs or T cells enriched from blood (not recorded which). The CDR3 reads CASSQVWHLEQYF. DNA of the CDR3: TGTGCCAGCAGCCAAGTATGGCATCTCGAGCAGTACTTC. Drawing the rest from reference TRBV14 and TRBJ2-7, the complete variable domain is EAGVTQFPSHSVIEKGQTVTLRCDPISGHDNLYWYRRVMGKEIKFLLHFVKESKQDESGMPNNRFLAERTGGTYSTLKVQPAELEDSGVYFCASSQVWHLEQYFGPGTRLTVT.